Shown below are 21 T cell receptor beta chains from a single sample sequenced in a study of blood T cell repertoires in COVID-19. Here immunoSEQ multiplex PCR was the method, and the copy in TCRdb shows in-frame clones only, minus some. The sample has 120,000 to 150,000 clones; 70% to 90% are singletons. Sequencing used peripheral blood. These receptors all come from a woman aged 55-69 years with acute or convalescent COVID-19.

This chain uses TRBV15 with TRBJ2-7; 7 positions agree with TRBD1. With 5 bases clipped from V and 4 bases from J, the junction kept 8 bases outside the gene matches. The germline CDR1 and CDR2 sequences are LNHNV and YYDKDF (reference sequence). The CDR3 is made up of 14 amino acids. CDR3 coding DNA: TGTGCCACCAGCCACCGACAGGGACCTTACGAGCAGTACTTC. This codes for CATSHRQGPYEQYF.

This chain joins TRBV4-2 and TRBJ2-1; 11 bases map to TRBD2. Germline assignment: CDR1 LGHNA and CDR2 YNFKEQ. The CDR3 contains 15 residues. V shed 5 bases and J 4 bases; nucleotides not matched to a gene: 4. This chain's CDR3 is CASSRTSGGYNEQFF. Written as DNA, the CDR3 is TGTGCCAGCAGCAGAACTAGCGGGGGTTACAATGAGCAGTTCTTC.

This chain connects TRBV30 to TRBJ1-2, with 7 bases that match TRBD1. J was trimmed by 3 bases and V by 2 bases; bases with no gene match: 6. The germline CDR1 and CDR2 sequences are GTSNPN and SVGIG (reference sequence). The CDR3 contains 14 residues. The DNA of the CDR3 is TGTGCCTGGAGTCTACAGGGGCGGGACTATGGCTACACCTTC. Residues: CAWSLQGRDYGYTF.

This clone has just a few counts. This sequence joins TRBV7-2 and TRBJ1-1; 8 bases line up with TRBD1. The trim removed 1 base at V and 6 bases at J, leaving 4 bases unmatched. Looked up from germline, CDR1 is SGHTA and CDR2 is FQGNSA. This CDR3 region has 14 residues. The CDR3 DNA is TGTGCCAGCAGCTTAGGACAGGGGATCGCTGAAGCTTTCTTT. Translation gives CASSLGQGIAEAFF.

CDR3 in amino acids: CASSQARTNPVLSYEQYF. CDR3 DNA: TGCGCCAGCAGCCAAGCAAGGACTAACCCAGTCCTCTCCTACGAGCAGTACTTC. The chain uses TRBV4-3 and TRBJ2-7; the D gene is possibly TRBD2 (6 bases). V shed 1 base and J shed 0 bases, with 19 bases lying between them. Per germline, CDR1 LGHNA and CDR2 YSLEER. CDR3 length equals 18 residues.

CDR3 amino acids: CASSPRDRSNEQYF. In DNA form, the CDR3 reads TGTGCCAGCAGCCCCCGGGACAGGTCCAACGAGCAGTACTTC. The rearrangement links TRBV3-1 (or the pseudogene TRBV3-2) to TRBJ2-7, with TRBD1 identical over 8 bases. The CDR3 sequence is 14 residues long. The V and J ends lost 4 bases and 5 bases, in that order; junction bases with no gene match: 7. CDR1 and CDR2 from the germline V gene are LGHDT and YNNKEL (reference sequence).

Points on this clone: The germline gene is not matched at one end of the junction; a read error may be the cause. This chain joins TRBV19 and TRBJ2-2, with D uncertain. CDR1 and CDR2 (germline): LNHDA, SQIVND (reference sequence). This CDR3 region has 14 residues. The CDR3 here is CASSTQPNIGELFF. DNA of the CDR3: TGTGCCAGTAGTACGCAACCGAACATCGGGGAGCTGTTTTTT.

This chain joins TRBV3-1 (or the pseudogene TRBV3-2) and TRBJ2-7; D unclear. In germline, CDR1 is LGHDT, CDR2 YNNKEL (reference sequence). The CDR3 runs 13 residues. Trimming pared 0 bases from V and 6 bases from J, leaving 9 bases between. CDR3 sequence reads: CASSQEPLREQYF. In DNA, the CDR3 is TGTGCCAGCAGCCAAGAACCCTTGCGCGAGCAGTACTTC.

V usage is TRBV19 and J usage is TRBJ2-7; TRBD1 aligns across 9 bases. CDR3 size: 14 residues. From germline, CDR1 is LNHDA and CDR2 SQIVND (reference sequence). Trimming removed 5 bases from V and 3 bases from J; junction bases left unmatched: 5. The CDR3 loop reads CASSQGTGNYEQYF. CDR3 nucleotide sequence: TGTGCCAGTAGTCAAGGGACAGGGAACTACGAGCAGTACTTC.

V is TRBV5-4 and J is TRBJ2-5, with 10 bases aligning to TRBD2. CDR1 is SGHNT and CDR2 is YYREEE in the germline V gene (reference sequence). V lost 0 bases to trimming and J lost 2 bases; unmatched junction nucleotides: 4. The CDR3 is made up of 16 amino acids. For the CDR3, the DNA is TGTGCCAGCAGCTTGGGGACTAGCGGACCACAAGAGACCCAGTACTTC. It yields the protein CASSLGTSGPQETQYF.

This chain joins TRBV6-6 and TRBJ1-3; D is undetermined. The germline gives CDR1 MNHNY, CDR2 SVGAGI (reference sequence). The CDR3 runs to 16 residues. Between the trimmed V and J ends, which lost 0 bases and 7 bases, there was a span of 16 bases. The CDR3 loop is CASSYSIAGMGNTIYF. The CDR3 nucleotides are TGTGCCAGCAGTTACTCGATAGCCGGGATGGGGAACACCATATATTTT.

The rearrangement links TRBV5-1 to TRBJ2-2; the match to TRBD1 covers 7 bases. Germline-derived CDR1 and CDR2 are SGHRS and YFSETQ. The CDR3 spans 15 residues. Trimming cost V 4 bases and J 1 base; bases outside gene matches: 4. As DNA, the CDR3 is TGCGCCAGCAGCACCGGGACAGTGAACACCGGGGAGCTGTTTTTT. Translated: CASSTGTVNTGELFF.

The gene calls are TRBV28 and TRBJ2-1, with 7 nucleotides matching TRBD2. V lost 5 bases to trimming and J lost 1 base; unmatched junction nucleotides: 8. This CDR3 has 16 residues. From germline, CDR1 is MDHEN and CDR2 SYDVKM. For the CDR3, the DNA is TGTGCCAGCAGTCCCTGGAGTAGCGGGTCCTACAATGAGCAGTTCTTC. Translated, it gives CASSPWSSGSYNEQFF.

The chain recombines TRBV19 with TRBJ2-3, with TRBD1 as a possible D gene (6 bases). CDR3 length: 13 amino acids. Trimming took off 8 bases at V and 4 bases at J, with 13 bases between the two ends. Germline V gene lookup returns CDR1 LNHDA and CDR2 SQIVND (reference sequence). CDR3 residues: CASSQSGADTQYF. The CDR3, as DNA: TGTGCCAGTTCTCAGTCAGGGGCAGATACGCAGTATTTT.

The chain's CDR3 is CASSSGQGGYEQYF. The CDR3 DNA sequence: TGTGCCAGCAGTTCGGGACAGGGCGGGTACGAGCAGTACTTC. This chain joins TRBV28 and TRBJ2-7; TRBD1 aligns across 9 bases. This CDR3 has 14 amino acids. CDR1 is MDHEN and CDR2 is SYDVKM in the germline V gene. V shed 4 bases, J shed 4 bases, and the junction held 5 bases outside the gene matches.

This chain links TRBV24-1 with TRBJ1-2; no clear D. The germline gives CDR1 KGHDR, CDR2 SFDVKD. CDR3 length: 13 amino acids. The V end was cut by 5 bases, the J end by 6 bases, with 12 bases between. CDR3 nucleotide sequence: TGTGCCACCAGTGCAGCCGGGTTGGATGGCTACACCTTC. Its protein product is CATSAAGLDGYTF.

This chain connects TRBV30 to TRBJ2-1; maybe TRBD1 (5 bases). Germline lookup yields CDR1 GTSNPN and CDR2 SVGIG (reference sequence). CDR3 length equals 17 residues. Trimming took off 0 bases at V and 5 bases at J, with 20 bases between the two ends. The DNA of the CDR3 is TGTGCCTGGAGTGTAGAGAAATGGCGGACACTTAACAATGAGCAGTTCTTC. Residues: CAWSVEKWRTLNNEQFF. The full variable domain, completed using reference TRBV30 and TRBJ2-1, is SQTIHQWPATLVQPVGSPLSLECTVEGTSNPNLYWYRQAAGRGLQLLFYSVGIGQISSEVPQNLSASRPQDRQFILSSKKLLLSDSGFYLCAWSVEKWRTLNNEQFFGPGTRLTVL.

Here the CDR3 DNA reads TGTGCCAGTAGTATAGATATCAGGGACAGACAGCCCCAGCATTTT. Translated: CASSIDIRDRQPQHF. This chain joins TRBV19 and TRBJ1-5; 7 bases line up with TRBD1. Trimming at V came to 0 bases and at J to 7 bases, leaving 6 bases not matched to a gene. The CDR3 runs 15 residues. Germline CDR1 is LNHDA and CDR2 is SQIVND (reference sequence).

This chain joins TRBV9 and TRBJ2-1; tentatively, D is TRBD2 (5 bases). The CDR3 is 15 residues long. Looked up from germline, CDR1 is SGDLS and CDR2 is YYNGEE. Trimming took 4 bases from V and 3 from J, leaving 14 bases between them. The CDR3 bases are TGTGCCAGCAGCCGTCAAGAGGGATTCTACAATGAGCAGTTCTTC. Translation: CASSRQEGFYNEQFF.

This chain connects TRBV6-4 to TRBJ1-1; possibly TRBD1 for D (6 bases). V was clipped by 3 bases and J by 0 bases, with 8 bases between them. In germline, CDR1 is MRHNA, CDR2 SNTAGT. There are 14 residues in the CDR3. CDR3 sequence (DNA): TGTGCCAGCAGTGAGACAGGCCTGAACACTGAAGCTTTCTTT. This sequence encodes CASSETGLNTEAFF.

The chain joins TRBV3-1 (or the pseudogene TRBV3-2) to TRBJ2-1; TRBD1 matches 12 bases. Trimming cost V 0 bases and J 7 bases; bases outside gene matches: 4. Germline loops: CDR1 LGHDT, CDR2 YNNKEL (reference sequence). The CDR3 contains 16 residues. CDR3 nucleotide sequence: TGTGCCAGCAGCCAAGAACCGGGACAGGGGGCGAATGAGCAGTTCTTC. Its protein product is CASSQEPGQGANEQFF.